Reported below is one T cell receptor (beta chain). The entry originates in a study of blood T cell repertoires in COVID-19. CDR3 length: 16 residues. Trimming stripped 5 bases from V and 5 bases from J, with 20 bases between. Germline V CDR1 and CDR2: SEHNR, FQNEAQ (reference sequence). TCRdb keeps only in-frame clones here, not all; method: immunoSEQ multiplex PCR. The sample has roughly 250,000 clones, 75% to 85% seen once; the top ten hold around 11%. The gene calls are TRBV7-9 and TRBJ2-3; TRBD1 is a possible D gene (6 bases). This clonotype was sampled from an older woman with active or convalescent COVID-19. Sequenced material: peripheral blood. CDR3 coding DNA: TGTGCCAGCAGCCTCAGGGGAAGAACCCTGGGAGATACGCAGTATTTT. It encodes CASSLRGRTLGDTQYF.